These 9 T cell receptor beta chains were all obtained from the same sample, sequenced in a study of cytomegalovirus exposure and HLA in healthy donors. Method: immunoSEQ multiplex PCR; TCRdb's copy keeps in-frame clones and lacks some. This table holds about 130,000 clones, 80% to 90% found once. Sequenced input: PBMCs. These receptors all stem from a woman under 30 in good health and CMV-seronegative.

Remarks on this clone: Mismatch with germline at one junction end may stem from a read error. The chain uses TRBV30 and TRBJ2-1; TRBD2 matches 10 bases. The CDR3 is 13 amino acids. Per germline, CDR1 GTSNPN and CDR2 SVGIG (reference sequence). The CDR3 nucleotides are TGTGCCTGGACTAGCGGGAGCTACAATGAGCAATTCTTC. The encoded protein is CAWTSGSYNEQFF.

The chain is built from TRBV11-2 and TRBJ1-6; possibly TRBD1 for D (5 bases). The CDR3 totals 15 residues. The germline V gene encodes CDR1 SGHAT and CDR2 FQNNGV. V was cut by 1 base and J by 9 bases, with 13 bases left in between. The CDR3 is CASSLGRTSGSPLHF. CDR3 coding DNA: TGTGCCAGCAGCTTAGGAAGGACATCGGGTTCACCCCTCCACTTT.

V usage is TRBV7-9 and J usage is TRBJ1-5; D may be TRBD1 (5 bases). V shed 5 bases and J shed 4 bases, with 12 bases lying between them. This CDR3 is built from 14 residues. CDR1 and CDR2 from the germline V gene are SEHNR and FQNEAQ (reference sequence). CDR3 sequence (DNA): TGTGCCAGCAGCGCCACCAGGGAAAATCAGCCCCAGCATTTT. This codes for CASSATRENQPQHF.

The CDR3 DNA sequence: TGTGCCAGTAAAACAGGTAGCATGAACACTGAAGCTTTCTTT. This translates into CASKTGSMNTEAFF. This chain links TRBV19 with TRBJ1-1, with D tentatively TRBD1 (5 bases). The V end was cut by 7 bases, the J end by 0 bases, with 12 bases between. This CDR3 comprises 14 residues. The germline V gene has CDR1 LNHDA and CDR2 SQIVND (reference sequence).

The chain carries TRBV30 and TRBJ2-1, with TRBD2 as a possible D gene (6 bases). The CDR3 consists of 14 residues. Germline-derived CDR1 and CDR2 are GTSNPN and SVGIG (reference sequence). V was trimmed by 3 bases and J by 7 bases, leaving 16 bases between them. DNA for the CDR3: TGTGCCTGGAGAGATACTTCCGGGGGTAATGAGCAGTTCTTC. Encoded protein: CAWRDTSGGNEQFF.

The rearrangement uses TRBV6-1 and TRBJ2-5, with a weak D call TRBD1 (6 bases). Deletions cut 7 bases from V and 4 bases from J, with 16 bases between. The germline gives CDR1 MNHNS, CDR2 SASEGT. This CDR3 spans 14 amino acids. The CDR3 DNA is TGTGCCAGCACCCACCCCCAGGGGATAGAGACCCAGTACTTC. It is translated as CASTHPQGIETQYF.

This clone was counted once. This chain connects TRBV7-9 to TRBJ2-1; TRBD2 aligns across 7 bases. V shed 1 base and J 7 bases; nucleotides not matched to a gene: 7. The V gene's germline CDR1 is SEHNR and CDR2 FQNEAQ (reference sequence). There are 15 residues in the CDR3. In nucleotides, the CDR3 is TGTGCCAGCAGCTTAGAAGCGGGGCGATCGAATGAGCAGTTCTTC. It is translated as CASSLEAGRSNEQFF.

This chain uses TRBV19 with TRBJ2-7; D gene ambiguous. Germline values: CDR1 LNHDA, CDR2 SQIVND (reference sequence). V was shortened by 9 bases and J by 3 bases, with 21 bases between the two germline ends. The CDR3 sequence is 15 residues long. CDR3 DNA: TGTGCCAGGGCCCTCACGAAGGCACCCCACTACGAGCAGTACGTC. This translates into CARALTKAPHYEQYV.

The CDR3 spells CAWSVGTAPKNTEAFF. The DNA for the CDR3 is TGTGCCTGGAGCGTAGGGACAGCACCTAAGAACACTGAAGCTTTCTTT. The chain has TRBV30 and TRBJ1-1, with 7 bases identical to TRBD1. The CDR3 runs 16 residues. In germline, CDR1 is GTSNPN, CDR2 SVGIG (reference sequence). After removal of 3 bases from V and 1 base from J, the junction contained 11 bases not matched to a gene. The full variable domain, rest sourced from reference TRBV30 and TRBJ1-1, is SQTIHQWPATLVQPVGSPLSLECTVEGTSNPNLYWYRQAAGRGLQLLFYSVGIGQISSEVPQNLSASRPQDRQFILSSKKLLLSDSGFYLCAWSVGTAPKNTEAFFGQGTRLTVV.